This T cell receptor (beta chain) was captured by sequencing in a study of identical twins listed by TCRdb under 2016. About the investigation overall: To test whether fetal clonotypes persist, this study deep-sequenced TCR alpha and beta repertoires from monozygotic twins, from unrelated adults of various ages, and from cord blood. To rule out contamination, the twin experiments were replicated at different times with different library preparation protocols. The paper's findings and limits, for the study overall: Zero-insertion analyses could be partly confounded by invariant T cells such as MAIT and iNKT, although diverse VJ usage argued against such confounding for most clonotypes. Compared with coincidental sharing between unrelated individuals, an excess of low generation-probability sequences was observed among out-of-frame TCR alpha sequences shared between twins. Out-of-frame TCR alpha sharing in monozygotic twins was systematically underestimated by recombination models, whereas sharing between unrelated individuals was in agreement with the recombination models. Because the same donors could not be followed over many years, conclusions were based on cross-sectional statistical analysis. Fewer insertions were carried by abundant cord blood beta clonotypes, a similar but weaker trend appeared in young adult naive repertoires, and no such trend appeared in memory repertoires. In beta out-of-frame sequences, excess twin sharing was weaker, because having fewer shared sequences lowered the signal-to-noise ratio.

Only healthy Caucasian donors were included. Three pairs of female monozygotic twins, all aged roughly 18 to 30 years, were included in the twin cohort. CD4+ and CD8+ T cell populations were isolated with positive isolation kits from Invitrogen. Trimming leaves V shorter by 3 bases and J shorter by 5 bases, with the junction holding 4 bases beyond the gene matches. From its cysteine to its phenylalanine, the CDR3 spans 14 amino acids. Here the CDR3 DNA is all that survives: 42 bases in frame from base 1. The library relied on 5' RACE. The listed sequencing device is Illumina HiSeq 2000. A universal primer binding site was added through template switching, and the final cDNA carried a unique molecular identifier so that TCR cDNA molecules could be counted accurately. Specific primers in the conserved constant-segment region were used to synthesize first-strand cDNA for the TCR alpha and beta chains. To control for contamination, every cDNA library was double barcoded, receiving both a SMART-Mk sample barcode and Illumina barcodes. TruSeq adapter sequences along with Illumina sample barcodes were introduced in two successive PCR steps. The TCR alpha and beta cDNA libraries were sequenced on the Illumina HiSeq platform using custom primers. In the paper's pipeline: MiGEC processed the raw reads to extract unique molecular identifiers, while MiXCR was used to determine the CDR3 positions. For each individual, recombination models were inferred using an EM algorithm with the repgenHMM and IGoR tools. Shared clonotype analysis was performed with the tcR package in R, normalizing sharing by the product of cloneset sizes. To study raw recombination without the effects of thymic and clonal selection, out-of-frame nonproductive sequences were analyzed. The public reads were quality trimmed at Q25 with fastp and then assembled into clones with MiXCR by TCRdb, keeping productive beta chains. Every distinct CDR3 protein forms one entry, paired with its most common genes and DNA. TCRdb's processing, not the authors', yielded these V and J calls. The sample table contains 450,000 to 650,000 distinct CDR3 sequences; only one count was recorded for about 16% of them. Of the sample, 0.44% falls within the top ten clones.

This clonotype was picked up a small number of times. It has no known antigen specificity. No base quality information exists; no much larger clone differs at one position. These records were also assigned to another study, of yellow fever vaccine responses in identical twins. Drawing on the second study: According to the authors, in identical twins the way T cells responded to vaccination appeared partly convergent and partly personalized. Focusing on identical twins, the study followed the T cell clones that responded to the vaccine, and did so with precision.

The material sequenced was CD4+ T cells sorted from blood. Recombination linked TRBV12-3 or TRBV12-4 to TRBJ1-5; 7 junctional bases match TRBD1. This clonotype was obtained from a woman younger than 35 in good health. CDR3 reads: CASSFQGEDQPQHF. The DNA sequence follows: TGTGCCAGCAGTTTCCAGGGGGAGGATCAGCCCCAGCATTTT.